This T cell receptor beta chain stems from a study of blood T cell repertoires in COVID-19. Looking at the study overall: The United States, Italy and Spain were the sources of the acute and convalescent COVID-19 samples. Nucleic acid was either cDNA or gDNA, and it came from T cells, B-cell-depleted T cells, or PBMCs.

The germline V gene has CDR1 LGHDT and CDR2 YNNKEL (reference sequence). The junction had 1 base not matched to a gene; V was cut back by 7 bases and J by 2 bases. The CDR3 has 13 amino acids. The count of this clone is one. In the original workflow: Estimates of nucleated cell counts were drawn from the amplification of reference gene primers. Here immunoSEQ multiplex PCR was the method, and the copy in TCRdb shows in-frame clones only, minus some. That table furnishes V, J and clone size, whereas the DNA furnished D and trimming. The repertoire holds 18,000 or so clones, over 85% seen once, with over 3.5% in the top ten.

The chain carries TRBV3-1 (or the pseudogene TRBV3-2) and TRBJ2-5; the match to TRBD1 covers 10 bases. This clonotype originated in a woman between 50 and 59 years old with active COVID-19. Input material: peripheral blood. The CDR3 reads CASTDRGQETQYF. For the CDR3, the DNA is TGTGCCAGCACGGACAGGGGGCAAGAGACCCAGTACTTC.